These T cell receptor beta chains were read from a single sample in a study of blood T cell repertoires in COVID-19. The assay was immunoSEQ multiplex PCR, and TCRdb's table has in-frame clones only and misses some. Here the sample spans 200,000 to 250,000 clones, about 83% being singletons. Specimen: peripheral blood. The receptors were sampled from a woman aged 50 to 60 with active or convalescent COVID-19. CDR3s include the opening cysteine and the closing phenylalanine or tryptophan. The D gene is left open where the match is weak. Only part of the rows carry a size: once, few, many, or a class if the clone is expanded.

TRBV19,TRBJ1-2,TRBD1,13,few,CASRLRDRDGYTF,TGTGCCAGTAGACTCCGGGACAGGGATGGCTACACCTTC
TRBV5-1,TRBJ2-2,TRBD2,13,NA,CASKLADTGELFF,TGCGCCAGCAAACTAGCGGACACCGGGGAGCTGTTTTTT
TRBV29-1,TRBJ2-7,NA,12,NA,CSVNDGGNEQYF,TGCAGCGTGAACGACGGCGGGAACGAGCAGTACTTC
TRBV7-9,TRBJ1-2,NA,12,NA,CASSAGVGSYTF,TGTGCCAGCAGCGCGGGAGTGGGCAGCTACACCTTC
TRBV27,TRBJ1-3,NA,13,once,CASSNLQGNTIYF,TGTGCCAGCAGTAACCTACAGGGAAACACCATATATTTT
TRBV19,TRBJ1-1,TRBD1,15,NA,CASSTVQGRYTEAFF,TGTGCCAGTAGTACCGTACAGGGGAGATACACTGAAGCTTTCTTT
TRBV27,TRBJ2-1,NA,14,NA,CASSLGSSYNEQFF,TGTGCCAGCAGTTTAGGCTCCTCCTACAATGAGCAGTTCTTC
TRBV19,TRBJ2-4,TRBD1,15,NA,CASSVPGTGSNIQYF,TGTGCCAGTAGTGTCCCGGGGACAGGTAGCAACATTCAGTACTTC
TRBV10-3,TRBJ2-1,TRBD1,21,NA,CAISESTFPTRPGTGSREQFF,TGTGCCATCAGTGAGTCGACTTTCCCAACGCGGCCCGGGACAGGGAGTCGGGAGCAGTTCTTC
TRBV7-9,TRBJ1-3,NA,13,NA,CASSLDSGNTIYF,TGTGCCAGCAGCCTAGACAGTGGAAACACCATATATTTT
TRBV3-1/TRBV3-2,TRBJ1-1,NA,14,NA,CASSQSDRNTEAFF,TGTGCCAGCAGCCAATCCGACAGGAACACTGAAGCTTTCTTT
TRBV7-6,TRBJ2-5,NA,14,NA,CASSRTRAGETQYF,TGTGCCAGCAGCCGCACTAGGGCTGGTGAGACCCAGTACTTC
TRBV6-5,TRBJ2-1,TRBD2,13,NA,CASTRREGNEQFF,TGTGCCAGCACCCGGCGGGAGGGAAATGAGCAGTTCTTC
TRBV11-2,TRBJ1-2,NA,14,NA,CASSPRGPADGYTF,TGTGCCAGCAGCCCCCGCGGGCCGGCTGATGGCTACACCTTC
TRBV7-9,TRBJ2-5,NA,15,NA,CASSLPLRGSETQYF,TGTGCCAGCAGCTTACCTTTGAGAGGGAGTGAGACCCAGTACTTC
TRBV19,TRBJ1-5,TRBD1,14,few,CASSIGQGAQPQHF,TGTGCCAGTAGTATAGGGCAGGGGGCTCAGCCCCAGCATTTT
TRBV19,TRBJ1-5,NA,14,NA,CASSMGASNQPQHF,TGTGCCAGTAGTATGGGAGCTAGCAATCAGCCCCAGCATTTT
TRBV21-1,TRBJ1-5,NA,16,NA,CASSKEGTGGDQPQHF,TGTGCCAGCAGCAAAGAGGGTACGGGGGGCGATCAGCCCCAGCATTTT
TRBV7-9,TRBJ1-2,TRBD1,15,NA,CASSLQQGASHGYTF,TGTGCCAGCAGCTTACAACAGGGGGCGTCCCATGGCTACACCTTC
TRBV28,TRBJ2-3,NA,12,NA,CASSSGADTQYF,TGTGCCAGCAGTTCGGGGGCAGATACGCAGTATTTT
TRBV11-2,TRBJ1-4,NA,16,NA,CASSLDGQGSGEKLFF,TGTGCCAGCAGCTTAGATGGGCAGGGGAGCGGTGAAAAACTGTTTTTT
TRBV12-3/TRBV12-4,TRBJ1-3,NA,13,NA,CASSFRGGNTIYF,TGTGCCAGCAGTTTTAGGGGAGGAAACACCATATATTTT
TRBV12-5,TRBJ2-5,TRBD2,14,NA,CASGTPVAGETQYF,TGTGCTAGTGGAACTCCCGTAGCGGGAGAGACCCAGTACTTC
TRBV5-6,TRBJ1-5,NA,17,NA,CASSSTLSRASNQPQHF,TGTGCCAGCAGCTCCACGCTCTCGAGGGCCAGCAATCAGCCCCAGCATTTT
TRBV15,TRBJ2-5,TRBD2,15,NA,CATRIAGWYQETQYF,TGTGCCACCAGAATAGCGGGATGGTACCAAGAGACCCAGTACTTC
TRBV19,TRBJ2-4,TRBD1,14,NA,CASSSRDREPLQYF,TGTGCCAGTAGTAGCCGGGACAGGGAACCCCTTCAATACTTC
TRBV27,TRBJ1-1,TRBD1,18,few,CASSYRGQGAVMNTEAFF,TGTGCCAGCAGTTATCGGGGACAGGGGGCCGTGATGAACACTGAAGCTTTCTTT
TRBV28,TRBJ2-6,TRBD1,18,NA,CASSFPPGQGSGANVLTF,TGTGCCAGCAGTTTTCCACCGGGACAGGGGTCTGGGGCCAACGTCCTGACTTTC
TRBV6-5,TRBJ1-5,TRBD1,15,NA,CASRTTGGGLQPQHF,TGTGCCAGCAGGACAACAGGGGGCGGCCTTCAGCCCCAGCATTTT
TRBV18,TRBJ1-1,NA,14,NA,CASSPGSQGTEAFF,TGTGCCAGCTCACCTGGGTCGCAGGGAACTGAAGCTTTCTTT
TRBV3-1/TRBV3-2,TRBJ1-2,NA,14,NA,CASSHWTREGGYTF,TGTGCCAGCAGCCATTGGACCCGGGAGGGCGGCTACACCTTC
TRBV29-1,TRBJ1-2,NA,13,NA,CSVTEAFNYGYTF,TGCAGCGTCACCGAAGCCTTTAACTATGGCTACACCTTC
TRBV2,TRBJ2-3,NA,15,NA,CASSNERLSTDTQYF,TGTGCCAGCAGTAATGAGCGACTTAGCACAGATACGCAGTATTTT